Listed here are 4 T cell receptor beta chains from one sample, sequenced in a study of cytomegalovirus exposure and HLA in healthy donors. The primer mix had 60 Vbeta and 13 Jbeta primers. The repertoire was sequenced with immunoSEQ multiplex PCR; TCRdb's copy has only in-frame clones and lacks some. The sample includes some 150,000 clones, approximately 75% seen only once; the top ten take around 3.4%. Sequencing was done on a sample of PBMCs. The receptors come from a young man in good health and CMV-seropositive.

The chain has TRBV7-2 and TRBJ2-3; possible D gene TRBD2, 6 bases. V was trimmed by 4 bases and J by 4 bases, leaving 18 bases between them. The germline V gene has CDR1 SGHTA and CDR2 FQGNSA. The CDR3 extends over 16 amino acids. CDR3 amino acids: CASSWGLVRGADTQYF. The CDR3 DNA sequence: TGTGCCAGCAGCTGGGGACTTGTAAGGGGCGCAGATACGCAGTATTTT. The whole variable domain, filled in from reference TRBV7-2 and TRBJ2-3, reads GAGVSQSPSNKVTEKGKDVELRCDPISGHTALYWYRQSLGQGLEFLIYFQGNSAPDKSGLPSDRFSAERTGGSVSTLTIQRTQQEDSAVYLCASSWGLVRGADTQYFGPGTRLTVL.

This sequence joins TRBV5-1 and TRBJ1-1; TRBD1 is a possible D gene (5 bases). Between the trimmed V and J ends, which lost 3 bases and 4 bases, there was a span of 13 bases. The CDR3 spans 14 residues. CDR1 SGHRS and CDR2 YFSETQ come from the germline V gene. Here the CDR3 DNA reads TGCGCCAGCAGCTCGGGCACCGGGGGCACTGAAGCTTTCTTT. This codes for CASSSGTGGTEAFF.

The gene calls are TRBV5-4 and TRBJ1-1, with D possibly TRBD1 on 6 matching bases. This CDR3 has 14 residues. The V gene lost 0 bases and the J gene lost 5 bases, with 11 bases spanning the gap. The germline gives CDR1 SGHNT, CDR2 YYREEE (reference sequence). The CDR3 DNA reads TGTGCCAGCAGCTTGGCTCAGGGGAATACTGAAGCTTTCTTT. As protein: CASSLAQGNTEAFF.

The chain couples TRBV6-1 to TRBJ2-5; 7 nucleotides line up with TRBD2. V lost 10 bases, J lost 3 bases, and 14 bases stayed unmatched. Germline CDR1 MNHNS, CDR2 SASEGT. CDR3 length: 15 amino acids. CDR3 sequence (DNA): TGTGCCATCATGGGAGGAAGGGCGGGGGAAGAGACCCAGTACTTC. Translated: CAIMGGRAGEETQYF.